The clone carrying this T cell receptor beta chain was observed a single time. Its antigen is not known. CDR3 length: 17 amino acids. The V end was cut by 1 base, the J end by 1 base, with 14 bases between. Germline CDR1 and CDR2: MNHNS and SASEGT. The entry originates in a study of OX40 agonist ivuxolimab in advanced cancers. Study summary: An agonistic anti-OX40 (CD134) antibody, ivuxolimab, was used to treat the patients. The dose-escalation cohort was approximately 81% male, with a mean age of about 60 years, ranging about 20 to 85. General study points: At 0.1 to 3.0 mg/kg, CD4+ and CD8+ blood T cells expanded clonally by week 6.

Method: immunoSEQ multiplex PCR; TCRdb's copy keeps in-frame clones and lacks some. The data show 60,000 to 90,000 clones, around 87% seen once. Blood samples were obtained at baseline, cycle 4 day 1, and cycle 7 day 1. This receptor was identified in an adult with an advanced solid tumor such as melanoma, head and neck, liver or kidney cancer. The sequencing here drew on CD4+ or CD8+ T cells sorted from blood, taken in a trial of the OX40 agonist ivuxolimab. The V gene is TRBV6-1, the J gene TRBJ1-5; perhaps TRBD1 as D (6 bases). This CDR3 reads CASSEVKGGLSNQPQHF. The CDR3 DNA reads TGTGCCAGCAGTGAAGTTAAGGGGGGGTTAAGCAATCAGCCCCAGCATTTT.